The next 2 T cell receptor beta chains were all read from a single sample in a study of identical twins' blood T cells. From the 5' RACE reads, TCRdb called clonotypes with MiXCR, one entry per CDR3 protein. Of 400,000 or so distinct CDR3 sequences listed, roughly 31% are singletons. Material: PBMCs. Receptor source: a woman between 18 and 49 years old in good health.

The chain couples TRBV27 to TRBJ1-2; D remains ambiguous. V shed 5 bases and J shed 8 bases, with 21 bases lying between them. The germline V gene has CDR1 MNHEY and CDR2 SMNVEV (reference sequence). The length of the CDR3 is 15 residues. For the CDR3, the DNA is TGTGCCAGCAGTCTGAACTTCGGGATCCTTAGAGGCTACACCTTC. Translation: CASSLNFGILRGYTF.

The chain uses TRBV6-6 and TRBJ2-7; the D gene is possibly TRBD1 (6 bases). With 7 bases removed from V and 5 bases from J, the gap between germline ends came to 9 bases. From germline, CDR1 is MNHNY and CDR2 SVGAGI (reference sequence). The CDR3 sequence is 11 residues long. The CDR3 nucleotides read TGTGCCAGCAAGTCAGGGGACGAGCAGTACTTC. This gives the protein CASKSGDEQYF.